The 29 T cell receptor beta chains listed next were all sequenced from one sample in a study of tissue T cells after allogeneic stem cell transplantation. Measured with immunoSEQ multiplex PCR; TCRdb has only the in-frame clones, and not every one. The sample lists 40,000 to 60,000 clones; roughly 75% were seen once. Sample: sorted cells pooled from one or two spleens. Receptors originate from a pool of C57BL/6 mice in good health.

In this sample, this clone turned up a few times. Gene names denote mouse genes. The missing CDR3 end, 1 residue past where the read stops, is filled in from the germline J gene. The gene calls are TRBV12-1 and TRBJ2-7; 7 bases fit TRBD2. Looked up from germline, CDR1 is SGHSN and CDR2 is HYEKVE. J lost 4 bases, V lost 0 bases, and 2 bases had no gene match. The CDR3 spans 13 residues. CDR3 loop: CASSLDWDYEQYF. The sequenced part of the CDR3 DNA is TGTGCCAGCTCTCTCGACTGGGATTATGAACAGTAC.

To note about this clone: The genes and germline here are from mouse. The read ends 1 residue early relative to the CDR3; the germline J gene fills the gap. The V gene is TRBV20, the J gene TRBJ1-4, with TRBD1 matching 9 bases. The germline V gene has CDR1 GFQATS and CDR2 STVNSAI. The CDR3 has 15 residues. V dropped 2 bases and J dropped 3; count of bases not matched to a gene: 4. The CDR3 DNA, read in part, is TGTGGTGCTAGGTCCCGGGACAGGGCCAACGAAAGATTATTT. It specifies CGARSRDRANERLF. The full CDR3 reads CGARSRDRANERLFF.

Concerning this clone itself: Gene names denote mouse genes. Coverage ceases 1 residue before the CDR3 finishes, and the germline J gene fills in the end. This chain links TRBV3 with TRBJ1-1, with D maybe TRBD1 (5 bases). Germline V gene data show CDR1 as SNHLY and CDR2 as FYNGKV (reference sequence). This CDR3 comprises 13 residues. V was cut by 5 bases and J by 2 bases, with 9 bases left in between. This chain's CDR3 is CASSQTVNTEVFF. CDR3 DNA (partial): TGTGCCAGCAGCCAGACAGTCAACACAGAAGTCTTC.

Comments on this clone: The genes are named according to mouse. The sequenced part of the CDR3 DNA is TGCACCTGCAGTGCACAGACAGGGAGGAACGAAAGATTATTT. Translation gives CTCSAQTGRNERLF. The complete CDR3 reads CTCSAQTGRNERLFF. The chain links TRBV1 to TRBJ1-4; 7 nucleotides agree with TRBD1. The DNA ends 1 residue before the CDR3 does, and the rest of the CDR3 is filled in from the germline J gene. The junction had 5 bases not matched to a gene; V was cut back by 2 bases and J by 5 bases. The CDR3 sequence is 15 residues long. Germline V gene sequence: CDR1 NSQYPW, CDR2 LRSPGD (reference sequence).

Comments on this clone: Gene names are the mouse ones. The CDR3 sequence: CASSLVTGVDEQYF. The covered CDR3 bases are TGTGCCAGCAGTCTGGTAACAGGGGTGGATGAACAGTAC. The chain combines TRBV26 with TRBJ2-7; TRBD1 agrees at 7 bases. Read data end 1 residue before the CDR3 end; the end is taken from the germline J gene. The V and J ends lost 2 bases and 5 bases, in that order; junction bases with no gene match: 6. Germline V gene data show CDR1 as KGHPV and CDR2 as FQNQEV (reference sequence). This CDR3 contains 14 residues.

A single count supports this clone. Each gene name is a mouse one. The missing CDR3 end, 1 residue past where the read stops, is filled in from the germline J gene. This chain connects TRBV13-2 to TRBJ2-5, with 9 nucleotides matching TRBD2. V shed 1 base, J shed 6 bases, and the junction held 3 bases outside the gene matches. The CDR3 loop spans 14 amino acids. Per the germline V gene, CDR1 is NNHNN and CDR2 is SYGAGS (reference sequence). The CDR3 loop is CASGDTGGWDTQYF. CDR3 bases read: TGTGCCAGCGGTGATACTGGGGGGTGGGACACCCAGTAC.

With respect to this clone: The genes are named according to mouse. The read comes to an end 1 residue before the CDR3 does, leaving the germline J gene to fill in the end. The V call is TRBV13-3, the J call TRBJ2-4; either TRBD1 or TRBD2 may supply D (5 bases each). Per the germline V gene, CDR1 is NNHDY and CDR2 is SYVADS. V was shortened by 3 bases and J by 7 bases, with 12 bases between the two germline ends. The CDR3 is 13 residues long. CDR3: CASSAGGGYTLYF. Incomplete CDR3 DNA: TGTGCCAGCAGTGCCGGGGGAGGCTACACCTTGTAC.

For this clone: These gene names are mouse names. The CDR3 is cut off 1 residue early in the read; its end comes from the germline J gene. J is TRBJ2-1 and V is TRBV31; no firm D call. Trimming cost V 3 bases and J 2 bases, with 8 bases left between them. CDR1 GKSSPN and CDR2 SITVG come from the germline V gene. This CDR3 has 13 residues. The CDR3 loop reads CAWSRRDYAEQFF. CDR3 bases read: TGTGCCTGGAGCCGACGTGACTATGCTGAGCAGTTC.

A word on this clone: Gene names and germline refer to mouse. The CDR3 end falls 1 residue outside the read, so it is completed with the germline J gene. The J gene is TRBJ1-2, the V gene TRBV13-2; 7 nucleotides agree with TRBD1. The CDR3 runs 15 residues. Per germline, CDR1 NNHNN and CDR2 SYGAGS (reference sequence). V gave up 2 bases and J gave up 0 bases; unmatched junction bases: 4. The CDR3 protein is CASGDPGQSNSDYTF. The sequenced CDR3 bases are TGTGCCAGCGGTGACCCGGGACAGTCAAACTCCGACTACACC.

This clone has only a few counts. Gene names are mouse gene names. The CDR3 goes on 1 residue after the read ends, and that part is filled in from the germline J gene. This chain uses TRBV12-2 with TRBJ1-6; TRBD1 aligns across 11 bases. TRBJ1-6 has ORF status, its function being uncertain. Germline CDR1 and CDR2: SGHLS and HYDKME. J gave up 7 bases and V 4 bases, and 5 bases lay outside the gene matches. The CDR3 is made up of 15 amino acids. The part of the CDR3 DNA that was read is TGTGCCAGCTCCCTGGACAGGGGGCGAAATTCGCCCCTCTAC. It specifies CASSLDRGRNSPLY. The whole CDR3 is CASSLDRGRNSPLYF.

As concerns this clone: Mouse names are used for the genes. The DNA ends 1 residue before the CDR3 does, and the rest of the CDR3 is filled in from the germline J gene. Other nucleotide sequences from this sample produce the same CDR3. The genes are TRBV13-2 and TRBJ2-3, with D perhaps matching TRBD2 (6 bases). CDR1 is NNHNN and CDR2 is SYGAGS in the germline V gene (reference sequence). V gave up 1 base and J gave up 0 bases, with 9 bases separating them. This CDR3 region has 15 residues. CDR3 bases read: TGTGCCAGCGGTGATTGGGGGTCTAGTGCAGAAACGCTGTAT. Its protein is CASGDWGSSAETLY. In full, the CDR3 is CASGDWGSSAETLYF.

There are a few counts of this clone. Gene names are the mouse ones. The read halts 1 residue ahead of the CDR3 end, with the missing end drawn from the germline J gene. The chain employs TRBV29 and TRBJ1-3; 7 positions match TRBD1. The germline V gene has CDR1 MSHET and CDR2 SYDVDS. Trimming removed 6 bases from V and 0 bases from J; junction bases left unmatched: 2. The CDR3 runs 14 residues. The sequenced CDR3 bases are TGTGCTAGCAGCGGGGACAGTTCTGGAAATACGCTCTAT. Its protein product is CASSGDSSGNTLY. The entire CDR3 reads CASSGDSSGNTLYF.

Details on this clone: Genes here carry mouse names. Read coverage stops 1 residue before the CDR3 terminus; the germline J gene supplies the remainder. The genes are TRBV3 and TRBJ1-3; TRBD1 matches at 9 bases. Per germline, CDR1 SNHLY and CDR2 FYNGKV (reference sequence). The V and J ends lost 5 bases and 0 bases, in that order; junction bases with no gene match: 5. The CDR3 sequence is 16 residues long. CDR3 sequence reads: CASSPGTGNSGNTLYF. The CDR3 DNA, read in part, is TGTGCCAGCAGCCCGGGGACAGGGAATTCTGGAAATACGCTCTAT.

This clone was seen just once. Gene names and germline refer to mouse. The sequence runs out 1 residue before the end of the CDR3; the remainder is reconstructed from the germline J gene. The gene calls are TRBV20 and TRBJ2-4, with TRBD2 matching over 7 bases. Unmatched junction bases numbered 6, after V lost 2 bases and J lost 1 base. CDR3 length: 15 residues. Germline-derived CDR1 and CDR2 are GFQATS and STVNSAI. The sequenced part of the CDR3 DNA is TGTGGTGCTAGGATTGGGGGGAAGGGTCAAAACACCTTGTAC. It translates to CGARIGGKGQNTLY. The full CDR3 sequence reads CGARIGGKGQNTLYF.

Of note for this clone: Germline and genes here are mouse. The sequence runs out 1 residue before the end of the CDR3; the remainder is reconstructed from the germline J gene. The chain combines TRBV4 with TRBJ1-1; TRBD1 is a possible D gene (5 bases). Per the germline V gene, CDR1 is LGHDT and CDR2 is YNNKQL (reference sequence). The CDR3 consists of 14 residues. V gave up 3 bases and J gave up 1 base, with 9 bases separating them. The sequenced CDR3 bases are TGTGCCAGCAGCTACCGGACACTAAACACAGAAGTCTTC. Translation: CASSYRTLNTEVF. In full, the CDR3 is CASSYRTLNTEVFF. Full variable domain (rest looked up from reference TRBV4 and TRBJ1-1): ETAVFQTPNYHVTQVGNEVSFNCKQTLGHDTMYWYKQDSKKLLKIMFSYNNKQLIVNETVPRRFSPQSSDKAHLNLRIKSVEPEDSAVYLCASSYRTLNTEVFFGKGTRLTVV.

Worth noting for this clone: The listed genes are named as in mouse. The read finishes 1 residue shy of the CDR3 end, and the germline J gene is used to complete it. The genes are TRBV12-1 and TRBJ2-2, with TRBD2 matching 9 bases. The CDR3 loop spans 15 amino acids. From germline, CDR1 is SGHSN and CDR2 HYEKVE. The trim removed 2 bases at V and 4 bases at J, leaving 4 bases unmatched. The covered CDR3 bases are TGTGCCAGCTCTCACGACTGGGGGTCCACCGGGCAGCTCTAC. Protein product: CASSHDWGSTGQLY. The whole CDR3 sequence reads CASSHDWGSTGQLYF.

This clone has more than one count but fewer than ten. Mouse gene names apply. From the germline J gene comes the end of the CDR3, since the read stops 1 residue before it. This sequence joins TRBV31 and TRBJ1-4; 9 bases are shared with TRBD1. Per the germline V gene, CDR1 is GKSSPN and CDR2 is SITVG. The CDR3 loop spans 14 amino acids. Trimming at V came to 1 base and at J to 4 bases, leaving 1 base not matched to a gene. Partial CDR3 DNA: TGTGCCTGGAGTCCGGGACAGGGCAACGAAAGATTATTT. Protein sequence: CAWSPGQGNERLF. In full, the CDR3 is CAWSPGQGNERLFF.

This clone turned up a few times. The gene names here belong to mouse. The read terminates 1 residue ahead of where the CDR3 ends, so the germline J gene completes it. The chain carries TRBV13-3 and TRBJ2-7; D is possibly TRBD1 (5 bases). The CDR3 has 15 residues. V dropped 1 base and J dropped 0 bases, with 11 bases sitting between them. The germline gives CDR1 NNHDY, CDR2 SYVADS. The covered CDR3 bases are TGTGCCAGCAGTGATTTACAGGCGAGCTCCTATGAACAGTAC. Translating it yields CASSDLQASSYEQY. In full, the CDR3 is CASSDLQASSYEQYF.

Note on this clone: Germline and genes here are mouse. The DNA ends 1 residue before the CDR3 does, and the rest of the CDR3 is filled in from the germline J gene. The chain has TRBV13-1 and TRBJ2-3; D is ambiguous. V lost 2 bases and J 3 bases, leaving 4 bases between the germline ends. Germline loops: CDR1 NSHNY, CDR2 SYGAGN. This CDR3 is 12 amino acids long. The CDR3 loop reads CASSDKAETLYF. The sequenced part of the CDR3 DNA is TGTGCCAGCAGTGACAAAGCAGAAACGCTGTAT.

On this clone: Genes here carry mouse names. The read terminates 1 residue ahead of where the CDR3 ends, so the germline J gene completes it. Other DNA sequences of this sample code for an identical CDR3. The V and J genes are TRBV19 and TRBJ2-5, with a possible D match to TRBD1 (6 bases). V gave up 3 bases and J gave up 6 bases, with 11 bases separating them. Germline CDR1 is FNHDT and CDR2 is SITEND (reference sequence). The CDR3 has 13 residues. This chain's CDR3 is CASSTGEGDTQYF. CDR3 DNA (partial): TGTGCCAGCAGTACAGGGGAGGGGGACACCCAGTAC.

On this clone: Mouse germline and gene names are used. The read halts 1 residue ahead of the CDR3 end, with the missing end drawn from the germline J gene. The V call is TRBV14, the J call TRBJ2-1; no firm D call. Germline V gene lookup returns CDR1 SGHDT and CDR2 FRDEAV. The CDR3 is 11 amino acids. V lost 2 bases and J lost 6, with 3 bases in between. Partial CDR3 DNA: TGTGCCAGCAGTTTGGGTGCTGAGCAGTTC. Its protein is CASSLGAEQF. The full CDR3 protein is CASSLGAEQFF.

Remarks on this clone: The genes and germline here are from mouse. Read sequence stops 1 residue before the CDR3 end, and the germline J gene provides the missing end. The rearrangement joins TRBV26 to TRBJ2-1; D tentatively fits TRBD1 or TRBD2 (5 bases each). The CDR3 runs 13 residues. Germline V gene sequence: CDR1 KGHPV, CDR2 FQNQEV (reference sequence). V was trimmed by 8 bases and J by 1 base, leaving 9 bases between them. The CDR3 reads CASARDNYAEQFF. The CDR3 DNA, read in part, is TGTGCCAGCGCCCGGGACAACTATGCTGAGCAGTTC.

In regard to this clone: Genes and germline come from the mouse. Read data end 1 residue before the CDR3 end; the end is taken from the germline J gene. The chain recombines TRBV13-2 with TRBJ2-7; 11 bases map to TRBD2. Looked up from germline, CDR1 is NNHNN and CDR2 is SYGAGS (reference sequence). This CDR3 comprises 15 residues. The trim removed 2 bases at V and 2 bases at J, leaving 3 bases unmatched. The sequenced CDR3 bases are TGTGCCAGCGGTGACGGACTGGGGGGCACCTATGAACAGTAC. It encodes CASGDGLGGTYEQY. The full CDR3 protein is CASGDGLGGTYEQYF.

Remarks on this clone: The germline and genes are mouse ones. The CDR3 end falls 1 residue outside the read, so it is completed with the germline J gene. The chain combines TRBV13-2 with TRBJ2-4; TRBD1 agrees at 8 bases. The CDR3 has 13 residues. From germline, CDR1 is NNHNN and CDR2 SYGAGS (reference sequence). V was pared by 1 base and J by 8 bases, with 3 bases of the junction left unmatched. The DNA read from the CDR3 is TGTGCCAGCGGTGATCAGGGGGCGGGCACCTTGTAC. Its translation is CASGDQGAGTLY. The whole CDR3 region reads CASGDQGAGTLYF.

To note about this clone: The genes are named according to mouse. The read halts 1 residue ahead of the CDR3 end, with the missing end drawn from the germline J gene. The chain employs TRBV13-3 and TRBJ1-4; 7 positions agree with TRBD1. Germline loops: CDR1 NNHDY, CDR2 SYVADS. There are 15 residues in the CDR3. V shed 1 base, J shed 2 bases, and the junction held 2 bases outside the gene matches. The covered CDR3 bases are TGTGCCAGCAGTGATACAGGGGTCTCCAACGAAAGATTATTT. Protein sequence: CASSDTGVSNERLF. The CDR3 in its entirety is CASSDTGVSNERLFF.

This clone was seen a handful of times. The germline and genes are mouse ones. The read gets to within 1 residue of the CDR3 end, and the germline J gene fills in the rest. The chain links TRBV12-2 to TRBJ2-7, with TRBD1 matching over 10 bases. The CDR3 covers 14 residues. V dropped 2 bases and J dropped 4; count of bases not matched to a gene: 4. Germline loops: CDR1 SGHLS, CDR2 HYDKME. The DNA read from the CDR3 is TGTGCCAGCTCTCACGGACAGGGGGGATATGAACAGTAC. Amino acids: CASSHGQGGYEQY. The whole CDR3 reads CASSHGQGGYEQYF. The whole variable domain, remainder taken from reference TRBV12-2 and TRBJ2-7, is NSGVVQSPRYIIKGKGERSILKCIPISGHLSVAWYQQTQGQELKFFIQHYDKMERDKGNLPSRFSVQQFDDYHSEMNMSALELEDSAVYFCASSHGQGGYEQYFGPGTRLTVL.

In its sample, this clone was seen a few times. Gene names and germline refer to mouse. Coverage ceases 1 residue before the CDR3 finishes, and the germline J gene fills in the end. The V gene is TRBV19, the J gene TRBJ2-7, with 10 bases aligning to TRBD1. CDR1 and CDR2 (germline): FNHDT, SITEND (reference sequence). V gave up 3 bases and J gave up 6 bases; unmatched junction bases: 6. CDR3 length: 14 residues. Partial CDR3 DNA: TGTGCCAGCAGTACTGACAGGGGGCGAGGTGAACAGTAC. Protein: CASSTDRGRGEQY. The complete CDR3 sequence is CASSTDRGRGEQYF. The full variable domain, its missing parts supplied by reference TRBV19 and TRBJ2-7, is GGIITQTPKFLIGQEGQKLTLKCQQNFNHDTMYWYRQDSGKGLRLIYYSITENDLQKGDLSEGYDASREKKSSFSLTVTSAQKNEMAVFLCASSTDRGRGEQYFGPGTRLTVL.

Of note for this clone: Gene names are the mouse ones. The read ends 1 residue shy of where the CDR3 ends; the end is completed using the germline J gene. The V gene is TRBV4, the J gene TRBJ2-1, with D possibly matching TRBD1 (6 bases). The V and J ends lost 6 bases and 1 base respectively, with 7 bases between them. Germline CDR1 and CDR2: LGHDT and YNNKQL (reference sequence). This CDR3 has 13 residues. CDR3 DNA, as far as it was read: TGTGCCAGCAGGGACAGCAACTATGCTGAGCAGTTC. Its protein product is CASRDSNYAEQF. The full CDR3 is CASRDSNYAEQFF.

This clone was seen only a few times. Gene names are mouse gene names. The read comes to an end 1 residue before the CDR3 does, leaving the germline J gene to fill in the end. The chain employs TRBV26 and TRBJ2-7; 8 positions agree with TRBD1. The V gene end was trimmed by 6 bases and the J gene end by 0 bases; junction bases not matched to a gene: 4. The CDR3 has 14 residues. Germline loops: CDR1 KGHPV, CDR2 FQNQEV (reference sequence). The part of the CDR3 DNA that was read is TGTGCCAGCAGCCGACAGGGGAGCTCCTATGAACAGTAC. Encoded protein: CASSRQGSSYEQY. The whole CDR3 protein is CASSRQGSSYEQYF.